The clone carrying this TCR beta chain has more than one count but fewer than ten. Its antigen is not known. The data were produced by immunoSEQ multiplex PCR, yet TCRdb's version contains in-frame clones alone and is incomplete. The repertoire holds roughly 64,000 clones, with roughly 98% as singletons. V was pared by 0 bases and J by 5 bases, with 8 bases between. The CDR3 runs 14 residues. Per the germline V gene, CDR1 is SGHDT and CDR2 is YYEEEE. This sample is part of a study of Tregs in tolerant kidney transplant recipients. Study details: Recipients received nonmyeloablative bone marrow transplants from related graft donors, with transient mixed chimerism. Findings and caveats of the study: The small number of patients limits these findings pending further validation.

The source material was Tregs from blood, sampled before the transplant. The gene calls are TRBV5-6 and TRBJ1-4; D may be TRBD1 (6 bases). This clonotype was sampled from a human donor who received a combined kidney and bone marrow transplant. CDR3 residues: CASSLAGVNEKLFF. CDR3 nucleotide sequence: TGTGCCAGCAGCTTGGCAGGGGTCAATGAAAAACTGTTTTTT. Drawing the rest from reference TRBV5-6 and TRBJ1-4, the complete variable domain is DAGVTQSPTHLIKTRGQQVTLRCSPKSGHDTVSWYQQALGQGPQFIFQYYEEEERQRGNFPDRFSGHQFPNYSSELNVNALLLGDSALYLCASSLAGVNEKLFFGSGTQLSVL.